A single sample is the source of the 25 T cell receptor beta chains below, sequenced in a study of blood T cell repertoires in COVID-19. The method was immunoSEQ multiplex PCR; TCRdb's version includes in-frame clones alone and lacks a portion of them. The data show about 270,000 clones, approximately 90% seen once. The specimen sequenced was PBMCs or T cells enriched from blood (not recorded which). These receptors came from a man aged 35 to 55 who had been exposed to COVID-19.

The chain combines TRBV11-2 with TRBJ2-7; 10 nucleotides align to TRBD1. The germline V gene has CDR1 SGHAT and CDR2 FQNNGV. Trimming cost V 3 bases and J 4 bases; bases outside gene matches: 12. This CDR3 region has 17 residues. CDR3 sequence: CASSFRDRGGAFYEQYF. DNA for the CDR3: TGTGCCAGCAGCTTCCGGGACAGGGGAGGGGCGTTTTACGAGCAGTACTTC.

This clone was observed once. This chain links TRBV2 with TRBJ1-5; D might be TRBD1 (5 bases). Germline loops: CDR1 SNHLY, CDR2 FYNNEI. Trimming stripped 2 bases from V and 0 bases from J, with 8 bases between. The length of the CDR3 is 15 residues. DNA for the CDR3: TGTGCCAGCAGTGAACAGGGTTATAGCAATCAGCCCCAGCATTTT. Translated: CASSEQGYSNQPQHF.

This chain joins TRBV4-2 and TRBJ2-1; 8 nucleotides align to TRBD2. CDR1 is LGHNA, CDR2 YNFKEQ, per germline. V dropped 7 bases and J dropped 5; count of bases not matched to a gene: 10. The CDR3 contains 15 residues. DNA for the CDR3: TGTGCCAGCAACAACCTAGCGGGCGGCGACAATGAGCAGTTCTTC. The encoded protein is CASNNLAGGDNEQFF.

The J gene is TRBJ2-7, the V gene TRBV15; no clear D gene. The CDR3 has 13 amino acids. Germline CDR1 and CDR2: LNHNV and YYDKDF (reference sequence). The V gene lost 0 bases and the J gene lost 1 base, with 4 bases spanning the gap. The CDR3 protein is CATSREASYEQYF. The DNA of the CDR3 is TGTGCCACCAGCAGAGAAGCATCCTACGAGCAGTACTTC.

The CDR3 DNA reads TGTGCCAGTAGTCCGCGGACTAGCGGGACCCGAACAGACGAGCAGTACTTC. This translates into CASSPRTSGTRTDEQYF. J is TRBJ2-7 and V is TRBV19; 12 bases are a match to TRBD2. This CDR3 has 17 amino acids. After removal of 5 bases from V and 5 bases from J, the junction contained 13 bases not matched to a gene. Germline-derived CDR1 and CDR2 are LNHDA and SQIVND (reference sequence).

The rearrangement joins TRBV7-9 to TRBJ1-2, with 8 bases that match TRBD1. Germline V gene lookup returns CDR1 SEHNR and CDR2 FQNEAQ (reference sequence). V lost 2 bases and J lost 1; bases outside the gene matches: 9. The CDR3 covers 17 residues. DNA for the CDR3: TGTGCCAGCAGCTTAAGCTCCGGGACAGGTTTTAACTATGGCTACACCTTC. It specifies CASSLSSGTGFNYGYTF.

This chain links TRBV28 with TRBJ1-5; D may be TRBD1 (6 bases). The V gene's germline CDR1 is MDHEN and CDR2 SYDVKM. V lost 6 bases and J lost 3, with 12 bases in between. The CDR3 has 14 amino acids. CDR3 in amino acids: CASRKQGTNQPQHF. Here the CDR3 DNA reads TGTGCCAGCAGGAAACAGGGTACCAATCAGCCCCAGCATTTT.

The chain employs TRBV6-5 and TRBJ1-4; 7 bases map to TRBD1. Losses at the gene ends were 7 bases for V and 10 bases for J; bases not matched to a gene: 12. This CDR3 comprises 14 residues. Germline V CDR1 and CDR2: MNHEY, SVGAGI. The CDR3 nucleotides are TGTGCCAGCACCACCAGACAGGGAGACGGAAAACTGTTTTTT. This sequence encodes CASTTRQGDGKLFF.

This chain uses TRBV7-9 with TRBJ2-7; 9 positions agree with TRBD2. Germline-derived CDR1 and CDR2 are SEHNR and FQNEAQ (reference sequence). The CDR3 loop spans 15 amino acids. J gave up 2 bases and V 4 bases, and 6 bases lay outside the gene matches. CDR3 DNA sequence: TGTGCCAGCAGCTCCCTGACTAGCGGTCCCTACGAGCAGTACTTC. Its translation is CASSSLTSGPYEQYF. The complete variable domain, with remaining parts taken from reference TRBV7-9 and TRBJ2-7, reads DTGVSQNPRHKITKRGQNVTFRCDPISEHNRLYWYRQTLGQGPEFLTYFQNEAQLEKSRLLSDRFSAERPKGSFSTLEIQRTEQGDSAMYLCASSSLTSGPYEQYFGPGTRLTVT.

This clone has a single count. The CDR3 region is CASSLHRGRLNTEAFF. Here the CDR3 DNA reads TGTGCCAGCAGCCTTCACAGGGGGCGCCTGAACACTGAAGCTTTCTTT. V is TRBV11-3 and J is TRBJ1-1, with TRBD1 matching 9 bases. The CDR3 length is 16 residues. From germline, CDR1 is SGHNT and CDR2 YENEEA. V lost 5 bases and J lost 0; bases outside the gene matches: 7.

This chain uses TRBV28 with TRBJ1-2, with 8 bases matching TRBD1. After removal of 5 bases from V and 4 bases from J, the junction contained 6 bases not matched to a gene. The germline CDR1 and CDR2 sequences are MDHEN and SYDVKM. The CDR3 contains 14 residues. In nucleotides, the CDR3 is TGTGCCAGCAGTCCTTCCGACAGGGGCTATGGCTACACCTTC. Its translation: CASSPSDRGYGYTF.

The V call is TRBV29-1, the J call TRBJ1-5, with D possibly TRBD1 on 5 matching bases. This CDR3 is 13 amino acids long. Germline CDR1 and CDR2: SQVTM and ANQGSEA. V was cut by 1 base and J by 4 bases, with 8 bases left in between. The DNA for the CDR3 is TGCAGCGTTGAAGCAGGGAGGAATCAGCCCCAGCATTTT. It is translated as CSVEAGRNQPQHF.

V is TRBV27 and J is TRBJ1-4, with D possibly being TRBD1 (5 bases). There are 14 residues in the CDR3. V was shortened by 3 bases and J by 4 bases, with 9 bases between the two germline ends. CDR1 and CDR2 from the germline V gene are MNHEY and SMNVEV (reference sequence). CDR3 region: CASSLAGRNEKLFF. The CDR3 region has the DNA TGTGCCAGCAGTTTGGCAGGGCGTAATGAAAAACTGTTTTTT.

The chain employs TRBV6-5 and TRBJ2-5; D perhaps matches TRBD1 (6 bases). The CDR3 covers 14 residues. Germline V gene sequence: CDR1 MNHEY, CDR2 SVGAGI. V lost 5 bases and J lost 1, with 11 bases in between. CDR3 in amino acids: CASSPGQFQETQYF. In DNA form, the CDR3 reads TGTGCCAGCAGTCCGGGACAATTCCAAGAGACCCAGTACTTC.

The gene calls are TRBV14 and TRBJ2-7, with D perhaps TRBD1 (5 bases). V lost 0 bases and J lost 5, with 14 bases in between. Germline V gene sequence: CDR1 SGHDN, CDR2 FVKESK. The CDR3 runs to 15 residues. The CDR3 spells CASSQDLPGMDEQYF. The CDR3 DNA follows: TGTGCCAGCAGCCAAGATCTGCCAGGGATGGACGAGCAGTACTTC.

The J gene is TRBJ2-2, the V gene TRBV27, with D tentatively TRBD2 (6 bases). V was cut by 7 bases and J by 0 bases, with 12 bases left in between. Germline V gene sequence: CDR1 MNHEY, CDR2 SMNVEV (reference sequence). This CDR3 has 15 residues. CDR3 in amino acids: CASNSRGSNTGELFF. The CDR3, as DNA: TGTGCCAGCAATTCCCGGGGGTCGAACACCGGGGAGCTGTTTTTT.

This chain's CDR3 is CASSQQGTGGRGSPLHF. CDR3 in DNA: TGTGCCAGCAGCCAACAGGGAACAGGGGGCAGAGGTTCACCCCTCCACTTT. The rearrangement uses TRBV4-2 and TRBJ1-6; the match to TRBD1 covers 9 bases. Germline V gene data show CDR1 as LGHNA and CDR2 as YNFKEQ. J gave up 9 bases and V 2 bases, and 11 bases lay outside the gene matches. The CDR3 has 17 amino acids.

This sequence joins TRBV11-3 and TRBJ2-5; D is perhaps TRBD2 (6 bases). Trimming pared 5 bases from V and 2 bases from J, leaving 12 bases between. The CDR3 extends over 14 amino acids. From germline, CDR1 is SGHNT and CDR2 YENEEA. In DNA, the CDR3 is TGTGCCAGCAGCCCTGGCGGGGCACAAGAGACCCAGTACTTC. Translating it yields CASSPGGAQETQYF.

This clone has a single count. The chain recombines TRBV3-1 (or the pseudogene TRBV3-2) with TRBJ2-5, with TRBD1 as a possible D gene (6 bases). Germline CDR1 is LGHDT and CDR2 is YNNKEL (reference sequence). The V end lost 4 bases, the J end lost 9 bases, and 21 bases lay between the germline ends. The CDR3 runs to 15 residues. The CDR3 DNA reads as TGTGCCAGCAGCCCCAGGACAGCTCACGATGGGGCCCAGTACTTC. It translates to CASSPRTAHDGAQYF.

This chain links TRBV30 with TRBJ2-7; D is unclear. The CDR3 runs to 14 residues. The germline V and J ends were trimmed by 3 bases and 2 bases, with 14 bases remaining between them. Germline CDR1 reads GTSNPN; CDR2 reads SVGIG (reference sequence). CDR3 region: CAWRSTEYPYEQYF. The CDR3 DNA sequence: TGTGCCTGGAGGTCTACAGAGTACCCCTACGAGCAGTACTTC.

The CDR3 coding sequence is TGTGCCAGCAGCCCCACGAGGACAGCCTACAATGAGCAGTTCTTC. This gives the protein CASSPTRTAYNEQFF. The chain is built from TRBV9 and TRBJ2-1, with D possibly being TRBD1 (6 bases). Germline V CDR1 and CDR2: SGDLS, YYNGEE. The ends were cut back, 4 bases at V and 2 bases at J, with 13 bases in the middle. The CDR3 runs 15 residues.

The genes are TRBV27 and TRBJ2-4; perhaps TRBD1 as D (6 bases). The CDR3 consists of 13 residues. The germline CDR1 and CDR2 sequences are MNHEY and SMNVEV (reference sequence). V lost 11 bases, J lost 3 bases, and 14 bases lay in between. This chain's CDR3 is CAPPTGYKNIQYF. The CDR3 DNA reads TGTGCCCCCCCCACAGGGTACAAAAACATTCAGTACTTC.

The J gene is TRBJ2-1, the V gene TRBV18, with 10 positions matching TRBD1. V lost 6 bases and J lost 4; bases outside the gene matches: 9. Germline CDR1 is KGHSH and CDR2 is LQKENI. The CDR3 totals 16 residues. The DNA for the CDR3 is TGTGCCAGCTCCAGCACCGGGACAGGGGTTTACAATGAGCAGTTCTTC. Encoded protein: CASSSTGTGVYNEQFF.

This chain uses TRBV12-5 with TRBJ2-7, with 7 bases that match TRBD1. CDR3 length equals 13 residues. V lost 4 bases to trimming and J lost 1 base; unmatched junction nucleotides: 1. Germline values: CDR1 LGHNT, CDR2 FRNRAP. The DNA of the CDR3 is TGTGCTAGTGGTTGGGACAGTTCCTACGAGCAGTACTTC. It yields the protein CASGWDSSYEQYF.

This clone has just one count. The same CDR3 also results from other DNA sequences found in this sample. The chain is built from TRBV27 and TRBJ2-2, with D tentatively TRBD1 (5 bases). Between the trimmed V and J ends, which lost 0 bases and 0 bases, there was a span of 5 bases. The CDR3 has 15 amino acids. The germline V gene has CDR1 MNHEY and CDR2 SMNVEV (reference sequence). CDR3 in DNA: TGTGCCAGCAGTTTATCAGGGGCGAACACCGGGGAGCTGTTTTTT. It yields the protein CASSLSGANTGELFF.